In its sample, the clone carrying this T cell receptor (beta chain) was seen many times. Using its own MiXCR run on the 5' RACE reads, TCRdb lists one record per CDR3 protein. Found here are a few hundred thousand distinct CDR3 sequences, roughly 3% of them singletons; the top ten hold roughly 3.2%. The sample belongs to a study of T cells after yellow fever vaccination. The wider study: Researchers used SMART-Seq v4 Ultra Low Input to prepare fractions that had low cell numbers.

V gave up 3 bases and J gave up 4 bases; unmatched junction bases: 4. The CDR3 is 15 residues long. The germline gives CDR1 KGHSH, CDR2 LQKENI. Sequenced material: CD4+ T cells sorted from PBMCs, taken 10 days after the yellow fever booster vaccination. The sequence came from a man younger than 35 who received the YFV17D yellow fever vaccine. V and J are TRBV18 and TRBJ2-1; 9 bases map to TRBD2. This CDR3 reads CASSPLAGNYNEQFF. DNA for the CDR3: TGTGCCAGCTCACCTCTAGCGGGGAATTACAATGAGCAGTTCTTC.